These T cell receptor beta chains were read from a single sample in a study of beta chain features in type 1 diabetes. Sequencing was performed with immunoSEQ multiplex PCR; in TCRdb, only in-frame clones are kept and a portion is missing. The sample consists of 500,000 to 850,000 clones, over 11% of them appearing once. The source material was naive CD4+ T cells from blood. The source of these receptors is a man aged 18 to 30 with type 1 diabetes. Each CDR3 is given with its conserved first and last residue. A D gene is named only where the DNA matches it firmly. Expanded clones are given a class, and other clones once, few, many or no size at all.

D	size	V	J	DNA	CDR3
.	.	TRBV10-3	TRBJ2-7	TGTGCCAGCCGGGCTGGCGAAGCCTACGAGCAGTACTTC	CASRAGEAYEQYF
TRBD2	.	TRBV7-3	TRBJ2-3	TGTGCCAGCAGCCCAACACCCCTAGCGGGACCACGAAGCACGCAGTATTTT	CASSPTPLAGPRSTQYF
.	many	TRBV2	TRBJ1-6	TGTGCCAGCAGTGCCACGACAGGAATTGTCACCCTCCACTTT	CASSATTGIVTLHF
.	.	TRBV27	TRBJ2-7	TGTGCCAGCAGTTTATATTGGAAGGACACATCACACTCCTACGAGCAGTACTTC	CASSLYWKDTSHSYEQYF
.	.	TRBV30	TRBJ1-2	TGTGCCTGGAGTCCTCGACTCGATATCAACTATGGCTACACCTTC	CAWSPRLDINYGYTF
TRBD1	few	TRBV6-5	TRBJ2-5	TGTGCCAGCAGGAGAACAGGGGCGCGACAAGAGACCCAGTACTTC	CASRRTGARQETQYF
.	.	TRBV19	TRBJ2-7	TGTGCCAGTAGGCAACCGGGATCAGACTACGAGCAGTACTTC	CASRQPGSDYEQYF
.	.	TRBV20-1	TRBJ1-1	TGCAGTGGCCAATTGAACACTGAAGCTTTCTTT	CSGQLNTEAFF
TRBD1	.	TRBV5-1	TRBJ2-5	TGCGCCAGCAGCCTCACGGACAGGGGAGAGACCCAGTACTTC	CASSLTDRGETQYF
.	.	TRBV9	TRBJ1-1	TGTGCCAGCAGCCCAACGACAGGGAACACTGAAGCTTTCTTT	CASSPTTGNTEAFF
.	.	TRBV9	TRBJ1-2	TGTGCCAGCAGCCTAGAGGGGGTAGGCTACACCTTC	CASSLEGVGYTF
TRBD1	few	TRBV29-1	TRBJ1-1	TGCAGCGCCGGGCAGGGGGCCATAGCAATGAACACTGAAGCTTTCTTT	CSAGQGAIAMNTEAFF
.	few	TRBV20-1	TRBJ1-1	TGCAGTGCTAATATGAACACTGAAGCTTTCTTT	CSANMNTEAFF
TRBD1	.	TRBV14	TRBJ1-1	TGTGCCAGCAGCCAGCCTGGGACAGTACTATACAACACTGAAGCTTTCTTT	CASSQPGTVLYNTEAFF
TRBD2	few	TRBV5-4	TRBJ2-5	TGTGCCAGCAGCTTGGCGGGAGGAGTTCAAGAGACCCAGTACTTC	CASSLAGGVQETQYF
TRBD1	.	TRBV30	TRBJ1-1	TGTGCCTGGGTGGGACAGGTGGGCACTGAAGCTTTCTTT	CAWVGQVGTEAFF
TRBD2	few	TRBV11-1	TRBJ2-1	TGTGCCAGCAGCTCTGCACCGGGACTAGCAAGGAATGAGCAGTTCTTC	CASSSAPGLARNEQFF
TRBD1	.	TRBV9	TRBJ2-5	TGTGCCAGCAGTCCTGGGACAGGGGGCTTCGAGACCCAGTACTTC	CASSPGTGGFETQYF
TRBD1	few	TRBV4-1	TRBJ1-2	TGCGCCAGCAGCCAACCGTTCCGGGACAGGAAGGAATCATGGTATGGCTACACCTTC	CASSQPFRDRKESWYGYTF
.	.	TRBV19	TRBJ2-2	TGTGCCAGTAAAGCAACGGTACACACCGGGGAGCTGTTTTTT	CASKATVHTGELFF
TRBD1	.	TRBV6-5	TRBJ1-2	TGTGCCAGCAGTTACGGGACAGAGTATGGCTACACCTTC	CASSYGTEYGYTF
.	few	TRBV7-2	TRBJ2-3	TGTGCCAGCAGCCTTGACACAGATACGCAGTATTTT	CASSLDTDTQYF
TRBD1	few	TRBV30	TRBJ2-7	TGTGCCTGGAACACAGGGGTTACCTACGAGCAGTACTTC	CAWNTGVTYEQYF
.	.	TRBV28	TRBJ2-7	TGTGCCAGCAGTGCCTCCTACGAGCAGTACTTC	CASSASYEQYF
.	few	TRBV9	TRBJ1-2	TGTGCCAGCAGCGTGGGTGACGGCGGCTACACCTTC	CASSVGDGGYTF
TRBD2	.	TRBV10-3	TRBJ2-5	TGTGCCATCAGTGGAGGGGCTAGCGGGCTCATTAACTTC	CAISGGASGLINF
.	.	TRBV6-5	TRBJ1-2	TGTGCCAGCAGTTACCGGGGAGGCAACTATGGCTACACCTTC	CASSYRGGNYGYTF